A single T cell receptor (beta chain) is shown here with its context. The antigen this receptor binds is unknown. Germline is not matched at one junction end, which may reflect a read error. From cysteine to phenylalanine, the CDR3 is 14 amino acids long. Only the CDR3 portion is preserved as DNA: 42 bases, with reading frame beginning at the first base. Stable Graves' hyperthyroidism was defined as the absence of progression to ophthalmopathy over 18 months of follow-up. Hyperthyroidism patients were newly diagnosed, had a disease duration of under 2 months, and were aged 18 to 65 years. The study excluded patients with uncontrolled infections, other autoimmune diseases, pregnancy or lactation. Diagnoses relied on clinical symptoms, serum thyroxine and TRAb, thyroid ultrasound and orbital computed tomography. Ficoll-Paque density gradient centrifugation was used to isolate PBMCs from 8 to 10 ml of fresh peripheral blood. Total RNA was extracted using Trizol reagent, and RNA quality was assessed on an Agilent 2100 Bioanalyzer.

This sample is drawn from a study of T cells in Graves' hyperthyroidism and ophthalmopathy (dated by TCRdb to the late 2010s). As for the study more broadly: Peripheral blood samples were taken at initial diagnosis, before any treatment was given. The study also compared thyroid tissue and blood T-cell repertoires from 6 or 7 Graves' hyperthyroidism patients. To identify distinguishing TCR V-J signatures, a discovery cohort of some 100 patients was used, comprising 40 to 45 with Graves' ophthalmopathy and under 60 with stable Graves' hyperthyroidism. Following sampling, methimazole starting at 30 mg daily was given to hyperthyroidism patients, and high-dose intravenous methylprednisolone was given to ophthalmopathy patients. An independent validation cohort of under 20 hyperthyroidism patients and 17 patients who later progressed to ophthalmopathy tested prospective prediction of ophthalmopathy. The paper reports TCR Vbeta CDR3 sequencing of more than 120 peripheral blood samples: some 44 ophthalmopathy, over 70 hyperthyroidism and about 17 progressor patients. The 85 to 100 discovery patients were randomly split 7:3 into training and test sets.

The TCR beta CDR3 regions were amplified from the RNA transcripts. The first round of RT-PCR for the TCR CDR3 was performed with the HTBI primer set and the Qiagen OneStep RT-PCR kit. Libraries were constructed in a second round of multiplex PCR, after which size selection and purification were carried out. The libraries were sequenced on an Illumina HiSeq2000 using paired-end 100 bp reads. Per the original workflow: SOAPnuke was used to process the raw data, with reads discarded if the reads contained adapters or uncalled bases, had a mean Phred below 15, or lacked an exact constant-primer or identifier match. COPE v1.2.5 was used to merge the high-quality paired reads, and each unique nucleotide sequence was defined as a clonotype. MiTCR v1.1 was used to align clonotypes to the IMGT TRBV, TRBD and TRBJ reference segments. Only V-J combinations with frequency above 0.0001, covering roughly 99% of repertoires, were analysed. The TCS score was defined as F50 (clonal expansion) divided by E x V (chaos), with BLOSUM62-based TCRdist calculated between CDR3 peptides within each V-J. Welch's t-statistics and random forest reduced just over 500 V-J features to roughly 13, which were used in a naive Bayes classifier (R e1071). TCRdb passed the public sequencing reads through fastp at Q25 and MiXCR, retaining productive beta sequences. For every CDR3 protein sequence, its rows merge into one entry that carries the most common genes and DNA. The V and J calls come from TCRdb's annotation, not from the publication. For this sample there are approximately 360,000 distinct CDR3 sequences; roughly 25% appear just once. The ten largest clonotypes hold about 73% of the sample.

General conclusions and limits of the study: During validation, the model predicted progression to ophthalmopathy a median of about 5.9 months ahead of onset, with more than 55% sensitivity and 72% to 80% specificity. A 13 V-J signature model separated ophthalmopathy from stable hyperthyroidism, with roughly 88% sensitivity and about 81% specificity in cross-validation and 80%/75% in testing. Most expanded thyroid clonotypes (frequency above 0.001) were also detected in blood, a finding suggesting that blood repertoires may reflect thyroid immune responses. Sample size was not statistically predetermined, and investigators were not blinded to group allocation.

The rearrangement joined TRBV12-3 or TRBV12-4 to TRBJ2-7; TRBD2 agrees with 11 junctional bases. The receptor was derived from a man aged 50 to 59 with Graves' hyperthyroidism. Material for sequencing was blood. This receptor carries the CDR3 CASSLTSGSNEQCF. The DNA sequence is TGTGCCAGCAGTTTAACTAGCGGGAGCAACGAGCAGTGCTTC.